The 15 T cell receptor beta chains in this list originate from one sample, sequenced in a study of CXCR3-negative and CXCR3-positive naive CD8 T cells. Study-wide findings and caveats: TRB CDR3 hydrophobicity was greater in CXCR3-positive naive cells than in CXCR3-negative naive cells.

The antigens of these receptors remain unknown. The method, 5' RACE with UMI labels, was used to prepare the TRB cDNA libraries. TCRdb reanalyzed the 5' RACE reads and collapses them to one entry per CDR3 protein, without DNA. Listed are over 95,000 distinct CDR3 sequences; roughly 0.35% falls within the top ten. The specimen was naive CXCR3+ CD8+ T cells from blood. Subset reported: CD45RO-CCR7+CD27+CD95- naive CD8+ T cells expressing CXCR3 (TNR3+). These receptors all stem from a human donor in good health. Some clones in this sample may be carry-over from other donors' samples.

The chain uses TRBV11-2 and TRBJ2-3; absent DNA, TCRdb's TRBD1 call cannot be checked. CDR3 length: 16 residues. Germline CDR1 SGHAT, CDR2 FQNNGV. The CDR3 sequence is CASSYSGTGVRDTQYF.

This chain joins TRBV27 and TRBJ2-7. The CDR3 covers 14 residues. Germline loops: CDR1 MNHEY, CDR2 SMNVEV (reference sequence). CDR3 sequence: CASSPELSSYEQYF.

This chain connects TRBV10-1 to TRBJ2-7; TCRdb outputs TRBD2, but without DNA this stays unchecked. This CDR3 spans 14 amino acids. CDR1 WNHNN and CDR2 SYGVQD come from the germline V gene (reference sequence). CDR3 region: CASSMGLAGYEQYF.

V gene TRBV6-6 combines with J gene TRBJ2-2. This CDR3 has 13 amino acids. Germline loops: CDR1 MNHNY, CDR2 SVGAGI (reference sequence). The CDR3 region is CASSPRSTGELFF.

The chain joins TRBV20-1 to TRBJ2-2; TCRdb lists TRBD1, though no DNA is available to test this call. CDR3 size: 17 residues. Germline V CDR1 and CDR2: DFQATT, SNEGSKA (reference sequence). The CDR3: CSARDRWKGRGTGELFF.

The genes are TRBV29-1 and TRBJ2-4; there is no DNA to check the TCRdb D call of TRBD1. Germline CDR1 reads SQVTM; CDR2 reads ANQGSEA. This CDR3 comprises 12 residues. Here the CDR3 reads CSVAGGKNIQYF.

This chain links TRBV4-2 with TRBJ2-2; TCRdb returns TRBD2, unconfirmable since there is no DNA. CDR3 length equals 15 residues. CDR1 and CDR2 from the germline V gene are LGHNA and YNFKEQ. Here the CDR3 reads CASSHRGGFTGELFF.

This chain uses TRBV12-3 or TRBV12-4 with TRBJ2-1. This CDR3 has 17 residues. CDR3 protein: CASSFEATRSSYNEQFF.

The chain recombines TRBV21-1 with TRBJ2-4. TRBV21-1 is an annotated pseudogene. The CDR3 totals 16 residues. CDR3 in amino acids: CASSHRGITTKNIQYF.

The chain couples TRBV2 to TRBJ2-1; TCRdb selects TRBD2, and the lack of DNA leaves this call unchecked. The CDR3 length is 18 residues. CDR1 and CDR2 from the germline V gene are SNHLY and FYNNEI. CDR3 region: CASSVPGLAGVSYNEQFF.

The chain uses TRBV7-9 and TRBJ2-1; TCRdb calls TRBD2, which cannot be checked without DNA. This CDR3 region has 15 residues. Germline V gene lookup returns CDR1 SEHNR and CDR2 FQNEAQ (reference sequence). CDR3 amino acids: CASSTDWIGHNEQFF.

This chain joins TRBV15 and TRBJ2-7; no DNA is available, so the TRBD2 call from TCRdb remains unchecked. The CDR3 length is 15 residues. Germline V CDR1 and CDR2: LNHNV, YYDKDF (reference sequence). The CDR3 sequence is CATSRDSPALGEQYF.

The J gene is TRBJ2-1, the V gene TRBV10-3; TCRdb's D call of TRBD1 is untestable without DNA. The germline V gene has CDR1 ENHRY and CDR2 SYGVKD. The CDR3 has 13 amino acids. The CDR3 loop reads CAMGSGSYNEQFF.

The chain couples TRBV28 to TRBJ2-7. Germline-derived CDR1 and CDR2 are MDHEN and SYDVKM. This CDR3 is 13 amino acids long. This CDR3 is CASSFFRTYEQYF. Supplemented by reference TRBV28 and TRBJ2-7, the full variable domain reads DVKVTQSSRYLVKRTGEKVFLECVQDMDHENMFWYRQDPGLGLRLIYFSYDVKMKEKGDIPEGYSVSREKKERFSLILESASTNQTSMYLCASSFFRTYEQYFGPGTRLTVT.

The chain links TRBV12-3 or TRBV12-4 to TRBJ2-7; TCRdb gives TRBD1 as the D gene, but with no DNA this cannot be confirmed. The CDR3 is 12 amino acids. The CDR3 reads CASSFGGNEQYF.